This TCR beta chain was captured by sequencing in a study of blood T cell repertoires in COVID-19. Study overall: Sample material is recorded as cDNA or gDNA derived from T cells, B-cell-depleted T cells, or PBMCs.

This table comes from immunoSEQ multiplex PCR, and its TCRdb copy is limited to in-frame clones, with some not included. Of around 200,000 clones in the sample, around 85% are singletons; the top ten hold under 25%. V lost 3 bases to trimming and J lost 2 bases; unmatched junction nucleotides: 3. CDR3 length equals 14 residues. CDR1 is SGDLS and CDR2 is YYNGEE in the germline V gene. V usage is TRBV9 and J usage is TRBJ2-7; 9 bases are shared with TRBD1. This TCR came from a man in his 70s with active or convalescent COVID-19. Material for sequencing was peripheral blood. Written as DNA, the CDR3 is TGTGCCAGCAGCGCTGGGACAGGGACCTACGAGCAGTACTTC. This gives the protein CASSAGTGTYEQYF.